A few counts support the clone carrying this TCR beta chain. This sample is part of a study of response to subunit inactivated influenza vaccine. CDR3 length: 13 residues. Per the germline V gene, CDR1 is SQVTM and CDR2 is ANQGSEA. With 8 bases clipped from V and 0 bases from J, the junction kept 5 bases outside the gene matches. Via MiXCR, TCRdb re-called the RT-PCR reads, giving one row per CDR3 protein. This table holds around 790,000 distinct CDR3 sequences, 21% found once. The sample was PBMCs from blood, taken 5 to 6 days after vaccination. The clonotype comes from a man in his forties or fifties who received an inactivated influenza vaccine. The J gene is TRBJ2-3, the V gene TRBV29-1; 7 bases are a match to TRBD1. The CDR3 nucleotides read TGCAGCACCAGGGGGAGAAGCACAGATACGCAGTATTTT. Translated, it gives CSTRGRSTDTQYF.